These 14 T cell receptor beta chains originate from one sample sequenced in a study of blood T cell repertoires in COVID-19. TCRdb keeps only in-frame clones here, not all; method: immunoSEQ multiplex PCR. The table shows approximately 100,000 clones, with about three quarters occurring only once. The sequencing sample was made of peripheral blood. Receptors originate from a human donor in a cohort sampled during active or convalescent COVID-19.

The chain carries TRBV6-5 and TRBJ2-4, with a possible D match to TRBD2 (6 bases). Trimming removed 2 bases from V and 7 bases from J, with 15 bases in between. Germline V gene data show CDR1 as MNHEY and CDR2 as SVGAGI. This CDR3 region has 15 residues. The CDR3 DNA reads as TGTGCCAGCAGTTACCGCCGGGGGTCAAAGAACATTCAGTACTTC. This sequence encodes CASSYRRGSKNIQYF.

The chain joins TRBV7-3 to TRBJ2-6; the D gene is possibly TRBD1 (6 bases). Germline V gene data show CDR1 as SGHTA and CDR2 as FQGTGA. This CDR3 is built from 18 residues. Trimming took 1 base from V and 0 from J, leaving 13 bases between them. The chain's CDR3 is CASSLRGHTRSGANVLTF. DNA of the CDR3: TGTGCCAGCAGCTTAAGGGGACACACACGCTCTGGGGCCAACGTCCTGACTTTC.

J is TRBJ2-5 and V is TRBV24-1, with D possibly matching TRBD2 (6 bases). This CDR3 has 15 residues. V lost 5 bases, J lost 2 bases, and 14 bases lay in between. Per germline, CDR1 KGHDR and CDR2 SFDVKD. In DNA form, the CDR3 reads TGTGCCACCAGTGGAGCTGGGGGGATGCAAGAGACCCAGTACTTC. It yields the protein CATSGAGGMQETQYF.

The CDR3 loop reads CASSISGGVAYEQYF. The CDR3 DNA is TGTGCCAGTAGTATTAGCGGAGGGGTGGCCTACGAGCAGTACTTC. The genes are TRBV19 and TRBJ2-7; TRBD2 might be the D (6 bases). CDR3 length: 15 residues. Germline loops: CDR1 LNHDA, CDR2 SQIVND (reference sequence). V lost 3 bases and J lost 2, with 14 bases in between.

J is TRBJ2-2 and V is TRBV28; no reliable D call. Trimming stripped 2 bases from V and 4 bases from J, with 17 bases between. The germline V gene encodes CDR1 MDHEN and CDR2 SYDVKM. The CDR3 loop spans 17 amino acids. The CDR3, as DNA: TGTGCCAGCAGTTTAACCCCTCTTGGGCCTCTCACCGGGGAGCTGTTTTTT. Translation gives CASSLTPLGPLTGELFF.

The chain is built from TRBV28 and TRBJ2-1; D is perhaps TRBD2 (6 bases). V was trimmed by 2 bases and J by 1 base, leaving 18 bases between them. Germline assignment: CDR1 MDHEN and CDR2 SYDVKM. There are 18 residues in the CDR3. CDR3 in amino acids: CASSLMFEGGWSYNEQFF. DNA of the CDR3: TGTGCCAGCAGTTTAATGTTTGAGGGAGGTTGGTCCTACAATGAGCAGTTCTTC.

The V gene is TRBV9, the J gene TRBJ2-3, with D possibly matching TRBD2 (5 bases). Trimming took off 0 bases at V and 4 bases at J, with 15 bases between the two ends. The CDR3 sequence is 16 residues long. The germline CDR1 and CDR2 sequences are SGDLS and YYNGEE. In DNA, the CDR3 is TGTGCCAGCAGCGTAGTAGGTCGGGGAGCAGCAGATACGCAGTATTTT. As protein: CASSVVGRGAADTQYF.

The genes are TRBV7-9 and TRBJ2-3; the match to TRBD2 covers 13 bases. Germline CDR1 SEHNR, CDR2 FQNEAQ (reference sequence). V lost 4 bases and J lost 5; bases outside the gene matches: 6. CDR3 length equals 16 residues. The CDR3 loop reads CASSSGLAGVKDTQYF. DNA of the CDR3: TGTGCCAGCAGCTCCGGACTAGCGGGAGTCAAAGATACGCAGTATTTT.

The rearrangement joins TRBV27 to TRBJ1-2; D is perhaps TRBD1 (5 bases). V shed 3 bases and J shed 2 bases, with 10 bases lying between them. Germline assignment: CDR1 MNHEY and CDR2 SMNVEV (reference sequence). The CDR3 loop spans 14 amino acids. The CDR3 region is CASSFSRANYGYTF. CDR3 nucleotides: TGTGCCAGCAGTTTCTCCAGGGCGAACTATGGCTACACCTTC.

The CDR3 bases are TGTGCCAGCAGCGCGGGACAGGGAGGCTCCTACAATGAGCAGTTCTTC. Translated: CASSAGQGGSYNEQFF. This sequence joins TRBV5-4 and TRBJ2-1; 9 bases line up with TRBD1. Germline CDR1 reads SGHNT; CDR2 reads YYREEE (reference sequence). This CDR3 has 16 amino acids. V dropped 4 bases and J dropped 0; count of bases not matched to a gene: 5.

CDR3 nucleotide sequence: TGTGCCAGCAGTTTAAGGGGGCTTGGCTACACCTTC. It codes for CASSLRGLGYTF. The V call is TRBV28, the J call TRBJ1-2; 7 bases map to TRBD1. From germline, CDR1 is MDHEN and CDR2 SYDVKM. The CDR3 runs to 12 residues. The junction had 1 base not matched to a gene; V was cut back by 2 bases and J by 7 bases.

This CDR3 reads CASRADRHSNQPQHF. CDR3 DNA sequence: TGTGCCAGCAGAGCCGACAGACATAGCAATCAGCCCCAGCATTTT. The chain combines TRBV28 with TRBJ1-5; tentatively, D is TRBD1 (5 bases). V lost 6 bases and J lost 0, with 12 bases in between. CDR3 length equals 15 residues. Germline V gene lookup returns CDR1 MDHEN and CDR2 SYDVKM. The full variable domain, rest sourced from reference TRBV28 and TRBJ1-5, is DVKVTQSSRYLVKRTGEKVFLECVQDMDHENMFWYRQDPGLGLRLIYFSYDVKMKEKGDIPEGYSVSREKKERFSLILESASTNQTSMYLCASRADRHSNQPQHFGDGTRLSIL.

This chain connects TRBV24-1 to TRBJ2-3; 10 nucleotides agree with TRBD2. This CDR3 has 13 amino acids. Germline trimming cut 9 bases from V and 1 base from J; bases unmatched to any gene: 0. CDR1 and CDR2 from the germline V gene are KGHDR and SFDVKD. As DNA, the CDR3 is TGTGCCACCGGACTAGCGGGCACAGATACGCAGTATTTT. It is translated as CATGLAGTDTQYF.

The chain links TRBV10-3 to TRBJ1-2; the D gene is possibly TRBD1 (5 bases). V lost 3 bases and J lost 3, with 14 bases in between. Per germline, CDR1 ENHRY and CDR2 SYGVKD. This CDR3 spans 15 amino acids. For the CDR3, the DNA is TGTGCCATCAGTGACCCACAGGCGGGAGACTATGGCTACACCTTC. Protein: CAISDPQAGDYGYTF.